This TCR beta chain was recorded in a study of T cell changes during pregnancy in multiple sclerosis. The method was immunoSEQ multiplex PCR; TCRdb's version includes in-frame clones alone and lacks a portion of them. The sample includes 95,000 to 100,000 clones, approximately 92% of them seen just once. Between the trimmed V and J ends, which lost 0 bases and 3 bases, there was a span of 6 bases. CDR1 and CDR2 (germline): SGDLS, YYNGEE. The CDR3 is 14 amino acids. The genes are TRBV9 and TRBJ2-2; D is undetermined. The receptor was isolated from a female donor with multiple sclerosis, enrolled in a pregnancy study. This specimen was peripheral blood, taken in the second trimester of pregnancy. This CDR3 is CASSVDHYTGELFF. The CDR3 DNA is TGTGCCAGCAGCGTAGATCACTACACCGGGGAGCTGTTTTTT.